The T cell receptor beta chain under discussion was sequenced for a study of cytomegalovirus exposure and HLA in healthy donors. Study-level results: The productive fraction for most TCR beta V segments was about 87% or about 30% in an earlier analysis. Under 20,000 TCR beta sequences were associated with HLA alleles at 0.05 false discovery rate in a later analysis. Apparent HLA restriction characterized most CMV-associated TCR beta chains in a later analysis.

PCR was performed using 60 Vbeta and 13 Jbeta primers. Some clones are missing from TCRdb's copy, which holds only in-frame ones; the method was immunoSEQ multiplex PCR. The profile shows roughly 220,000 clones, 70% to 80% of them singletons. Regarding this clone: Its antigen remains unidentified.

The CDR3 covers 12 residues. CDR1 and CDR2 from the germline V gene are SEHNR and FQNEAQ (reference sequence). The germline V and J ends were trimmed by 2 bases and 5 bases, with 6 bases remaining between them. The material sequenced was PBMCs. This chain links TRBV7-9 with TRBJ2-5; D is uncertain. This TCR came from a woman aged 25-40 years in good health and CMV-seronegative. As DNA, the CDR3 is TGTGCCAGCAGCTTACCGGAGGAGACCCAGTACTTC. Its protein is CASSLPEETQYF.